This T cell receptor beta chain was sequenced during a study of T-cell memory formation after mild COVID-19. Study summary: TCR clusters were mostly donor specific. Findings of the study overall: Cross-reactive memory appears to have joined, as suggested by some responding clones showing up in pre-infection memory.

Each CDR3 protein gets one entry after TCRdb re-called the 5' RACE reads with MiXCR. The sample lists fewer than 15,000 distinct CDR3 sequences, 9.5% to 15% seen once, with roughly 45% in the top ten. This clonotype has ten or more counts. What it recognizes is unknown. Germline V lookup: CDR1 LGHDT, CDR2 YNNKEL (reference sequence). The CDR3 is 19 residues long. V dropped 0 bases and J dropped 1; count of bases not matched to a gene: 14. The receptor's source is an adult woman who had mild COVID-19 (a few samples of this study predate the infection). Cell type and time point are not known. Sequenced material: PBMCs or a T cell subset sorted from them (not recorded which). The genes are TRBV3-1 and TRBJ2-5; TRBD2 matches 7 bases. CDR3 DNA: TGTGCCAGCAGCCAAGATGAGTCAAGTCGGCTAGCGGTCCAAGAGACCCAGTACTTC. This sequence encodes CASSQDESSRLAVQETQYF.